These 30 T cell receptor beta chains came from one sample sequenced in a study of shared clonotypes between healthy human individuals. Generated by immunoSEQ multiplex PCR, the TCRdb table keeps only in-frame clones and is missing some. The table shows approximately 500,000 clones, with roughly 85% occurring only once. Input material: PBMCs. The receptors shown here come from a middle-aged woman in good health. Some clones in this sample may be carry-over from other donors' samples.

Regarding this clone: Other DNA sequences of this sample code for an identical CDR3. The V call is TRBV27, the J call TRBJ2-7; 8 bases agree with TRBD2. CDR1 is MNHEY and CDR2 is SMNVEV in the germline V gene (reference sequence). This CDR3 is 15 amino acids long. V trimming: 3 bases; J trimming: 0 bases; junction bases outside the gene matches: 4. Written as DNA, the CDR3 is TGTGCCAGCAGTTTGGGGGCGGGAGGCTCCTACGAGCAGTACTTC. Translated, it gives CASSLGAGGSYEQYF.

This clone was counted once. This chain uses TRBV7-9 with TRBJ2-1; D may be TRBD2 (6 bases). CDR1 is SEHNR, CDR2 FQNEAQ, per germline (reference sequence). The CDR3 spans 14 residues. Trimming removed 2 bases from V and 12 bases from J, with 17 bases in between. This CDR3 reads CASSLWGEDKGQFF. The CDR3 nucleotides read TGTGCCAGCAGCTTATGGGGGGAGGACAAGGGGCAGTTCTTC. Full variable domain (outside the CDR3, taken from reference TRBV7-9 and TRBJ2-1): DTGVSQNPRHKITKRGQNVTFRCDPISEHNRLYWYRQTLGQGPEFLTYFQNEAQLEKSRLLSDRFSAERPKGSFSTLEIQRTEQGDSAMYLCASSLWGEDKGQFFGPGTRLTVL.

The CDR3 nucleotides are TGCGCCAGCAGCCAGCTCCCCCGACTAGCGGGAGGGCCAGATACGCAGTATTTT. Residues: CASSQLPRLAGGPDTQYF. This chain links TRBV4-1 with TRBJ2-3; TRBD2 matches 14 bases. V shed 3 bases and J 4 bases; nucleotides not matched to a gene: 9. The CDR3 loop spans 18 amino acids. Germline values: CDR1 MGHRA, CDR2 YSYEKL.

This chain links TRBV11-1 with TRBJ2-1; 8 bases fit TRBD2. CDR3 size: 14 residues. V lost 6 bases to trimming and J lost 9 bases; unmatched junction nucleotides: 10. Germline V gene lookup returns CDR1 SGHAT and CDR2 FQDESV (reference sequence). CDR3 DNA sequence: TGTGCCAGCAGTCTAGCGGGTGTTACAGGTGAGCAGTTCTTC. It yields the protein CASSLAGVTGEQFF.

This chain connects TRBV11-2 to TRBJ2-2, with 10 bases aligning to TRBD2. CDR1 and CDR2 from the germline V gene are SGHAT and FQNNGV. The CDR3 totals 15 residues. V gave up 5 bases and J gave up 8 bases; unmatched junction bases: 8. Here the CDR3 DNA reads TGTGCCAGCAGCCGTAGAGGGACTAGCGAAGGGGAGCTGTTTTTT. Amino acid sequence: CASSRRGTSEGELFF.

This clone came up once. The rearrangement joins TRBV18 to TRBJ1-1, with D tentatively TRBD1 (5 bases). Per the germline V gene, CDR1 is KGHSH and CDR2 is LQKENI. CDR3 size: 16 residues. Between the trimmed V and J ends, which lost 1 base and 6 bases, there was a span of 18 bases. CDR3 coding DNA: TGTGCCAGCTCACCACGTTTGCTCATACAGGCCCCTGAAGCTTTCTTT. Its translation: CASSPRLLIQAPEAFF.

The DNA for the CDR3 is TGTGCCAGCAGACTACTAGCGGGAGGGACCTACGAGCAGTACTTC. Its translation is CASRLLAGGTYEQYF. The gene calls are TRBV2 and TRBJ2-7; TRBD2 aligns across 13 bases. V lost 6 bases to trimming and J lost 2 bases; unmatched junction nucleotides: 4. This CDR3 comprises 15 residues. Germline-derived CDR1 and CDR2 are SNHLY and FYNNEI.

The chain uses TRBV7-3 and TRBJ1-2, with 9 bases lining up with TRBD1. This CDR3 contains 15 residues. V lost 4 bases to trimming and J lost 1 base; unmatched junction nucleotides: 4. The germline V gene has CDR1 SGHTA and CDR2 FQGTGA. The CDR3 region is CASSSPGQGNYGYTF. CDR3 nucleotides: TGTGCCAGCAGCTCCCCGGGACAGGGTAACTATGGCTACACCTTC.

This clone showed up just a few times. The chain combines TRBV19 with TRBJ2-5, with 7 bases aligning to TRBD2. The CDR3 is made up of 14 amino acids. Germline-derived CDR1 and CDR2 are LNHDA and SQIVND (reference sequence). V was clipped by 10 bases and J by 2 bases; unmatched bases: 10. CDR3 DNA: TGTGCCACCTCGATGAGGGGAGGGCAAGAGACCCAGTACTTC. Translation: CATSMRGGQETQYF.

This chain links TRBV5-1 with TRBJ2-5; D gene uncertain. Trimming removed 0 bases from V and 1 base from J, with 13 bases in between. The length of the CDR3 is 16 residues. Germline V gene sequence: CDR1 SGHRS, CDR2 YFSETQ. In DNA, the CDR3 is TGCGCCAGCAGCTTGGGGAGCGCCGGATTCCAAGAGACCCAGTACTTC. It yields the protein CASSLGSAGFQETQYF.

The chain combines TRBV5-1 with TRBJ2-1; D is undetermined. Between the trimmed V and J ends, which lost 0 bases and 7 bases, there was a span of 11 bases. CDR1 is SGHRS and CDR2 is YFSETQ in the germline V gene. CDR3 length equals 14 residues. CDR3 nucleotide sequence: TGCGCCAGCAGCTTGGCCGATTCGACTAATGAGCAGTTCTTC. This gives the protein CASSLADSTNEQFF.

This clone was counted once. V is TRBV7-2 and J is TRBJ1-2, with D possibly matching TRBD1 (5 bases). In germline, CDR1 is SGHTA, CDR2 FQGNSA. The V end lost 6 bases, the J end lost 0 bases, and 20 bases lay between the germline ends. The CDR3 sequence is 17 residues long. In nucleotides, the CDR3 is TGTGCCAGCAGACTACGAGGGCGGGGCCTGGCTAACTATGGCTACACCTTC. It codes for CASRLRGRGLANYGYTF.

Regarding this clone: One end of the junction fails to match germline, which may point to a read error. The chain couples TRBV10-3 to TRBJ2-7, with TRBD1 identical over 7 bases. The CDR3 contains 15 residues. Germline V gives CDR1 ENHRY, CDR2 SYGVKD. The DNA for the CDR3 is TGTGCCAGCAGTGTCACAGGGGAAGGACCTAACGAGCAGTACTTC. Translated: CASSVTGEGPNEQYF.

The gene calls are TRBV5-1 and TRBJ2-5, with TRBD2 matching 16 bases. J gave up 5 bases and V 4 bases, and 11 bases lay outside the gene matches. The CDR3 has 18 amino acids. Germline V lookup: CDR1 SGHRS, CDR2 YFSETQ. CDR3 in amino acids: CASSPGTSGRAFVETQYF. CDR3 nucleotides: TGCGCCAGCAGCCCCGGGACTAGCGGGAGGGCCTTTGTGGAGACCCAGTACTTC.

This chain joins TRBV6-4 and TRBJ1-5; a weak D match, TRBD1 (6 bases). CDR1 MRHNA and CDR2 SNTAGT come from the germline V gene. There are 15 residues in the CDR3. Trimming removed 5 bases at V and 4 bases at J, with 15 bases between. The CDR3 sequence: CASSQTPGDNQPQHF. The CDR3, as DNA: TGTGCCAGCAGTCAGACCCCAGGGGATAATCAGCCCCAGCATTTT.

The chain carries TRBV5-4 and TRBJ2-1; 11 bases match TRBD2. Germline loops: CDR1 SGHNT, CDR2 YYREEE (reference sequence). V shed 4 bases, J shed 3 bases, and the junction held 6 bases outside the gene matches. The CDR3 has 16 amino acids. CDR3 amino acids: CASSTGLAGVYNEQFF. The DNA of the CDR3 is TGTGCCAGCAGCACCGGACTAGCGGGTGTCTACAATGAGCAGTTCTTC.

The V and J genes are TRBV28 and TRBJ2-1; D is undetermined. The CDR3 sequence is 12 residues long. V shed 6 bases and J shed 8 bases, with 11 bases lying between them. Germline V gives CDR1 MDHEN, CDR2 SYDVKM. The CDR3 is CASRLSGDEQFF. The CDR3 DNA follows: TGTGCCAGCAGGCTTAGTGGGGATGAGCAGTTCTTC.

The chain carries TRBV2 and TRBJ2-5; 8 nucleotides line up with TRBD2. CDR1 and CDR2 (germline): SNHLY, FYNNEI. V was pared by 6 bases and J by 2 bases, with 8 bases of the junction left unmatched. The CDR3 is 15 residues long. The CDR3 DNA is TGTGCCAGCAGGGAGGCTAGCGGGCCGCAAGAGACCCAGTACTTC. This sequence encodes CASREASGPQETQYF.

The rearrangement uses TRBV7-3 and TRBJ2-7; 8 bases line up with TRBD2. The trim removed 2 bases at V and 5 bases at J, leaving 8 bases unmatched. The CDR3 consists of 15 residues. CDR1 and CDR2 from the germline V gene are SGHTA and FQGTGA. Written as DNA, the CDR3 is TGTGCCAGCAGCTTACTCAGCGGGAGTATCAACGAGCAGTACTTC. Its protein is CASSLLSGSINEQYF.

This clone has at least ten counts. This sequence joins TRBV18 and TRBJ2-1, with D perhaps assigned TRBD1 or TRBD2 (5 bases each). CDR3 length equals 14 residues. V lost 4 bases to trimming and J lost 7 bases, with 14 bases between them. Germline values: CDR1 KGHSH, CDR2 LQKENI. CDR3 sequence reads: CASSRGTLGNEQFF. CDR3 DNA sequence: TGTGCCAGCTCACGTGGGACCCTGGGGAATGAGCAGTTCTTC.

This chain links TRBV29-1 with TRBJ2-2, with 10 bases identical to TRBD2. The CDR3 sequence is 15 residues long. CDR1 and CDR2 (germline): SQVTM, ANQGSEA. J lost 5 bases, V lost 4 bases, and 7 bases had no gene match. The CDR3 sequence is CSVALAGVKTGELFF. The CDR3 DNA sequence: TGCAGCGTTGCTCTAGCGGGAGTTAAGACCGGGGAGCTGTTTTTT.

The V gene is TRBV5-6, the J gene TRBJ2-3, with D hard to call. The CDR3 has 14 amino acids. The germline CDR1 and CDR2 sequences are SGHDT and YYEEEE. Trimming took off 0 bases at V and 2 bases at J, with 7 bases between the two ends. The CDR3 bases are TGTGCCAGCAGCTTGGTTGCGGCCACAGATACGCAGTATTTT. Protein: CASSLVAATDTQYF.

V is TRBV28 and J is TRBJ1-5, with TRBD1 identical over 10 bases. After removal of 5 bases from V and 9 bases from J, the junction contained 7 bases not matched to a gene. This CDR3 comprises 14 residues. Germline CDR1 and CDR2: MDHEN and SYDVKM. CDR3 amino acids: CASSGTGESRPQHF. The CDR3 DNA is TGTGCCAGCAGTGGGACAGGGGAGAGCCGGCCCCAGCATTTT. The complete variable domain, with remaining parts taken from reference TRBV28 and TRBJ1-5, reads DVKVTQSSRYLVKRTGEKVFLECVQDMDHENMFWYRQDPGLGLRLIYFSYDVKMKEKGDIPEGYSVSREKKERFSLILESASTNQTSMYLCASSGTGESRPQHFGDGTRLSIL.

This clone was seen only once. The chain is built from TRBV27 and TRBJ2-7, with D perhaps matching TRBD1 or TRBD2 (6 bases each). The V end was cut by 5 bases, the J end by 6 bases, with 14 bases between. CDR1 MNHEY and CDR2 SMNVEV come from the germline V gene (reference sequence). This CDR3 has 13 amino acids. This chain's CDR3 is CASSPTGGSEQYF. The CDR3 DNA reads as TGTGCCAGCAGTCCGACAGGAGGGAGCGAGCAGTACTTC.

The chain has TRBV11-3 and TRBJ2-3; TRBD2 matches at 7 bases. V lost 1 base, J lost 6 bases, and 13 bases stayed unmatched. The CDR3 length is 17 residues. Germline CDR1 and CDR2: SGHNT and YENEEA. CDR3 coding DNA: TGTGCCAGCAGCTTAGGCGGGCTAGCGGCCTTCGAGGATACGCAGTATTTT. It yields the protein CASSLGGLAAFEDTQYF.

The genes are TRBV12-5 and TRBJ1-2; D uncertain. Trimming shortened V by 2 bases and J by 2 bases, and 15 bases separated the two germline ends. This CDR3 is built from 16 residues. Germline V gene data show CDR1 as LGHNT and CDR2 as FRNRAP. In nucleotides, the CDR3 is TGTGCTAGTGGTTTGATCTGGGATAATTGGAACTATGGCTACACCTTC. It is translated as CASGLIWDNWNYGYTF.

This clone came up many times. The genes are TRBV30 and TRBJ2-7; tentatively, D is TRBD2 (5 bases). Germline values: CDR1 GTSNPN, CDR2 SVGIG (reference sequence). Trimming cost V 2 bases and J 4 bases, with 9 bases left between them. CDR3 size: 12 residues. The CDR3 spells CAWSPTGYEQYF. The CDR3 DNA is TGTGCCTGGAGTCCTACGGGGTACGAGCAGTACTTC.

Concerning this clone itself: Within the sample, other DNA sequences also encode this same CDR3. The chain couples TRBV28 to TRBJ2-1, with 10 positions matching TRBD2. V shed 3 bases and J 4 bases; nucleotides not matched to a gene: 6. The germline V gene has CDR1 MDHEN and CDR2 SYDVKM. The CDR3 sequence is 16 residues long. This CDR3 reads CASSFPLAGDYNEQFF. As DNA, the CDR3 is TGTGCCAGCAGTTTCCCTCTAGCGGGAGATTACAATGAGCAGTTCTTC.

The CDR3 sequence: CASSGTRAYEQYF. The CDR3 coding sequence is TGTGCCAGTAGCGGGACGCGGGCCTACGAGCAGTACTTC. The chain carries TRBV7-2 and TRBJ2-7; 8 bases match TRBD2. V lost 9 bases and J lost 2; bases outside the gene matches: 6. This CDR3 comprises 13 residues. Germline assignment: CDR1 SGHTA and CDR2 FQGNSA.

This sequence joins TRBV7-2 and TRBJ2-2; 7 positions agree with TRBD2. There are 15 residues in the CDR3. V lost 4 bases, J lost 4 bases, and 6 bases stayed unmatched. CDR1 and CDR2 from the germline V gene are SGHTA and FQGNSA. The CDR3 reads CASSSDGRTTGELFF. The CDR3 DNA reads as TGTGCCAGCAGCTCTGACGGGAGGACCACCGGGGAGCTGTTTTTT.